This T cell receptor beta chain was identified during a study of T cell repertoires in cytomegalovirus infection. Study-wide results and limits: The ex vivo response was dominated by HLA-C-restricted CMV-specific TCR beta clonotypes.

In its sample, this clonotype was seen a few times. The antigen remains undetermined. TCRdb re-derived calls from the reads in MiXCR, one entry per CDR3 protein. Of 500,000 or so distinct CDR3 sequences in the sample, about 15% were seen once. This receptor was obtained from a human donor in good health (CMV status not recorded). Some clones in this sample may be carry-over from other donors' samples. Sequenced: CD8+ T cells from PBMCs.

CDR3 amino acids: CASSIGQGATDTQYF. The CDR3, as DNA: TGTGCCAGTAGTATCGGACAGGGTGCGACAGATACGCAGTATTTT. This chain links TRBV19 with TRBJ2-3; 8 nucleotides line up with TRBD1. The V and J ends lost 3 bases and 3 bases, in that order; junction bases with no gene match: 5. Germline assignment: CDR1 LNHDA and CDR2 SQIVND (reference sequence). The CDR3 covers 15 residues.